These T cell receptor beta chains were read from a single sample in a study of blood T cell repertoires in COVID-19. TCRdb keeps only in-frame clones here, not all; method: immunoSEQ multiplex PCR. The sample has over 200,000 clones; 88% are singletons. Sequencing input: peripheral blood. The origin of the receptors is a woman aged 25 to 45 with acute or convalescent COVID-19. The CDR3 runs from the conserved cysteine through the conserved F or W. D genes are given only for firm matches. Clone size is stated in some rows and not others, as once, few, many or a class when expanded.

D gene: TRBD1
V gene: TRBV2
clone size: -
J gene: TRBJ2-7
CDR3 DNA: TGTGCCAGCAGGACAGGGGGCCCAAACTACGAGCAGTACTTC
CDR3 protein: CASRTGGPNYEQYF

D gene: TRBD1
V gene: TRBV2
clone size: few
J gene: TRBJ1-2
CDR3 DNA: TGTGCCAGCATTTGGAGACAGGGACAGAGTAACTATGGCTACACCTTC
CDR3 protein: CASIWRQGQSNYGYTF

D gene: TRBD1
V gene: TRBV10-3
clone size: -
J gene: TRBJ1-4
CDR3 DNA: TGTGCCATCGGAAGCGGACAGGGTAATGAAAAACTGTTTTTT
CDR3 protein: CAIGSGQGNEKLFF

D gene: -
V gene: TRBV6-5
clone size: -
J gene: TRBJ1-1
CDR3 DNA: TGTGCCAGCAGCCGGGAACTATTGAACACTGAAGCTTTCTTT
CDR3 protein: CASSRELLNTEAFF

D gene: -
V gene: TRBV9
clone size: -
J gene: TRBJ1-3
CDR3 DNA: TGTGCCAGCAGCGTAGTAGGGCAGGGAACGGGCTCTGGAAACACCATATATTTT
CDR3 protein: CASSVVGQGTGSGNTIYF

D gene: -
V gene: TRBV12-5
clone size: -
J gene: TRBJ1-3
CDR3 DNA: TGTGCTAGTGGTTTTACCCCCTTTTGGGCGTCGAGCTCTGGAAACACCATATATTTT
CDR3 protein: CASGFTPFWASSSGNTIYF

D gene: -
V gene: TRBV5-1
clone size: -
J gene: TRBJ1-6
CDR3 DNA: TGCGCCAGCAGGTTGGGGCCAGATTCACCCCTCCACTTT
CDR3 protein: CASRLGPDSPLHF

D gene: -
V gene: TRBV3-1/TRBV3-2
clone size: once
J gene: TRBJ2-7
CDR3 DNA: TGTGCCAGCAGCCAAGATCCCGAGTACGAGCAGTACTTC
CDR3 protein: CASSQDPEYEQYF

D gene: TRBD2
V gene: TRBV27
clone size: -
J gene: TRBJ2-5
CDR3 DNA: TGTGCCAGCAGTTTATTAGCGGGAGGGCCGGTCGAGACCCAGTACTTC
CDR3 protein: CASSLLAGGPVETQYF

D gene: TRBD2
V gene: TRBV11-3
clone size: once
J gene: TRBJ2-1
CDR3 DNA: TGTGCCAGCAGCTTAGTTCTAGCGGGAGTTGGGTTTGGGAATGAGCAGTTCTTC
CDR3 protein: CASSLVLAGVGFGNEQFF

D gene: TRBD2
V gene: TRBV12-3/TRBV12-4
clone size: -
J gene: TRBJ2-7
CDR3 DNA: TGTGCCAGCAGTGCTAGACTAGCAGGCGAGCAGTACTTC
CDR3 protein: CASSARLAGEQYF

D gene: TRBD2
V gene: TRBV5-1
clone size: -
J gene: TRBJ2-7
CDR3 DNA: TGCGCCAGCAATCCTAGCGGGAGCTCCTACGAGCAGTACTTC
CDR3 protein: CASNPSGSSYEQYF

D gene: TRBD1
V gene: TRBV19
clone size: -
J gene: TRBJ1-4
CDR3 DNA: TGTGCCACTACCGGGACAGAAAATGAAAAACTGTTTTTT
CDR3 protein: CATTGTENEKLFF

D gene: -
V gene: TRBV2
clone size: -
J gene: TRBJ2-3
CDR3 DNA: TGTGCCAGCAGTGGGGAAAGCGGAGGGAGCACAGATACGCAGTATTTT
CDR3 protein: CASSGESGGSTDTQYF

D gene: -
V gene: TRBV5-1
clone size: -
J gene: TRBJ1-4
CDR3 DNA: TGCGCCAGCAGCTTGTACCACAGTGCAACTAATGAAAAACTGTTTTTT
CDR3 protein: CASSLYHSATNEKLFF

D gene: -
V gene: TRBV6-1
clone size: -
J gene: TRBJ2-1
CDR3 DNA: TGTGCCAGCAGTGGGTACCGGGACAATGAGCAGTTCTTC
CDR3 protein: CASSGYRDNEQFF

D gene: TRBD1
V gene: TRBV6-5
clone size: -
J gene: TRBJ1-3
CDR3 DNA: TGTGCCAGCAGTTTACAGGGGAACGGAAACACCATATATTTT
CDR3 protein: CASSLQGNGNTIYF

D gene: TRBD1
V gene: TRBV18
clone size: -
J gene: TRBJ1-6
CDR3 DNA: TGTGCCAGCTCACCATTGGGGACAGGGCCCTCACCCCTCCACTTT
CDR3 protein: CASSPLGTGPSPLHF

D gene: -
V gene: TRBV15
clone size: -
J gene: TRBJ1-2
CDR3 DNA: TGTGCCACCAGCAGTTTCGCAGGGCGGTTTGGTGGCTACACCTTC
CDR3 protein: CATSSFAGRFGGYTF

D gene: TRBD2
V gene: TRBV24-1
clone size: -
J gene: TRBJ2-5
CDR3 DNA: TGTGCCACCAGTGATTCGCCCCGACACGGGGGAGGGGAGACCCAGTACTTC
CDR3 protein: CATSDSPRHGGGETQYF

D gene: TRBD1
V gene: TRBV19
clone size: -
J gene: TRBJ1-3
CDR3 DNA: TGTGCCAGTAGTATTCTCAAATTTTCCGGGACAGGGGGGACTCCTAACTCTGGAAACACCATATATTTT
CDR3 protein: CASSILKFSGTGGTPNSGNTIYF

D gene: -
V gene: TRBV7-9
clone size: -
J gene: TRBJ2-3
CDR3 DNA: TGTGCCAGCAGCCCAGGACATCAGAGCACAGATACGCAGTATTTT
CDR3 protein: CASSPGHQSTDTQYF

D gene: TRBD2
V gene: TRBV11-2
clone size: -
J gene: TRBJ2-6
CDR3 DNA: TGTGCCAGCAGCCGAATCCTAGCGGGAGGGGCTGGGGCCAACGTCCTGACTTTC
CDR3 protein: CASSRILAGGAGANVLTF

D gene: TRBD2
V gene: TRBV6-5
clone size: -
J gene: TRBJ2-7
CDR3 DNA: TGTGCCAGCAGTTCCGGGACTAGCGGTTCCTACGAGCAGTACTTC
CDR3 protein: CASSSGTSGSYEQYF

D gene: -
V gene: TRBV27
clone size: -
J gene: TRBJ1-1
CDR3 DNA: TGTGCCAGCAGTTGGACTGGGGGGGTCTCTGAAGCTTTCTTT
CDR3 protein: CASSWTGGVSEAFF

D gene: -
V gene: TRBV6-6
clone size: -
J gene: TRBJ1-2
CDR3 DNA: TGTGCCAGCACCCCAGCCGACTTTACAGGGCTTCATGGCTACACCTTC
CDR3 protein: CASTPADFTGLHGYTF

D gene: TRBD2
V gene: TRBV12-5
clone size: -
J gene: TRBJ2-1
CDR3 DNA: TGTGCTAGTGCCCTGGGGATAGCGGGAGCAGGCGAGCAGTTCTTC
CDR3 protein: CASALGIAGAGEQFF

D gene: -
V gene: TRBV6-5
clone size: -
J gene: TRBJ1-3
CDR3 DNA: TGTGCCAGCTTCTCGGGGTTCTCTGGAAACACCATATATTTT
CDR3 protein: CASFSGFSGNTIYF

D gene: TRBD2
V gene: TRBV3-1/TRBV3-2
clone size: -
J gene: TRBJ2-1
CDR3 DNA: TGTGCCAGCAGCCAAGGGGTTATAGCGGGAGAGCAGTTCTTC
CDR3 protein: CASSQGVIAGEQFF

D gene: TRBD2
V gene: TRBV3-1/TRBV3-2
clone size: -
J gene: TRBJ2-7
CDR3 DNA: TGTGCCAGCAGCCGAGGACTAGCGGGTGGCGAGCAGTACTTC
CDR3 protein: CASSRGLAGGEQYF

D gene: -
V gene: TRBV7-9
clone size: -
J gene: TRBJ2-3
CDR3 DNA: TGTGCCAGCACGGAGACAACTAGCACAGATACGCAGTATTTT
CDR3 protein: CASTETTSTDTQYF

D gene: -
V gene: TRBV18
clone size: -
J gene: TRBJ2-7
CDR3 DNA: TGTGCCAGCTCACCACCTACGGCAGGGATCACTTCCTACGAGCAGTACTTC
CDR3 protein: CASSPPTAGITSYEQYF

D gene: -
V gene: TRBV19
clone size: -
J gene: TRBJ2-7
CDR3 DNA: TGTGCCAGTAGTATCGGGTCCAGCCTCTACGAGCAGTACTTC
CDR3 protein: CASSIGSSLYEQYF

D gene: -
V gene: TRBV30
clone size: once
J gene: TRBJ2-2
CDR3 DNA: TGTGCCTGGAATCTAGCGTTGAACACCGGGGAGCTGTTTTTT
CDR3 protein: CAWNLALNTGELFF

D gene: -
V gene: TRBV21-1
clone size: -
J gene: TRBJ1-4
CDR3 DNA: TGTGCCAGCATGACAGCAAATGAAAAACTGTTTTTT
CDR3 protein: CASMTANEKLFF

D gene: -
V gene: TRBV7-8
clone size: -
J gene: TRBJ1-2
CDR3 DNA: TGTGCCAGCAGCCCGCTCCGGGATTTCTATGGCTACACCTTC
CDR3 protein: CASSPLRDFYGYTF

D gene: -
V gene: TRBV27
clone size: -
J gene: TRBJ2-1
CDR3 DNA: TGTGCCAGCAATCCCGATCAGGGTTCCTACAATGAGCAGTTCTTC
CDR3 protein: CASNPDQGSYNEQFF

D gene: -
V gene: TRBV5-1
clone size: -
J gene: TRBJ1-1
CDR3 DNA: TGCGCCAGCAGCTTGGATGGGGCCGGGACAGAAGCTTTCTTT
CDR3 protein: CASSLDGAGTEAFF

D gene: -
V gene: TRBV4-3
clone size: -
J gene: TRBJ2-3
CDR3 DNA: TGCGCCAGCAGCCAAGGCCTAGCTCAGGGGGATACGCAGTATTTT
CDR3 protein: CASSQGLAQGDTQYF

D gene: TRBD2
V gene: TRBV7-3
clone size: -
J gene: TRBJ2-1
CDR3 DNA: TGTGCCAGCAGCTCGGGACTAGCGGGAGGGGTGGGTGAGCAGTTCTTC
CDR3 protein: CASSSGLAGGVGEQFF

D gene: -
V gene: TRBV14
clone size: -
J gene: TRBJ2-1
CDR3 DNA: TGTGCCAGCAGCCAGCGTTGGGGAGGATCCTACAATGAGCAGTTCTTC
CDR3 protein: CASSQRWGGSYNEQFF

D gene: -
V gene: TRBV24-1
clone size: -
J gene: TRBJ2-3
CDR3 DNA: TGTGCCACCAGTGCCTCTGGCAGATCCACAGATACGCAGTATTTT
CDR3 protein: CATSASGRSTDTQYF

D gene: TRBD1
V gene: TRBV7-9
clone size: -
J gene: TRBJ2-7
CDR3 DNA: TGTGCCAGCAGCCACCGGGACAGGACCTACGAGCAGTACTTC
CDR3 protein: CASSHRDRTYEQYF

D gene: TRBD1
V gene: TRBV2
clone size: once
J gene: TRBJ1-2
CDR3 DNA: TGTGCCAGCGGAAAGACAGGGGTCAGATCCTATGGCTACACCTTC
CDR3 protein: CASGKTGVRSYGYTF

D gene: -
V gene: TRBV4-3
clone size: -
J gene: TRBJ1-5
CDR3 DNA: TGCGCCAGCAGCCAAGATCAAGGTTTAGGGCGGATGGAGGATCATAGCAATCAGCCCCAGCATTTT
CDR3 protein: CASSQDQGLGRMEDHSNQPQHF